This T cell receptor beta chain originates from a study of blood T cell repertoires in COVID-19. The repertoire was sequenced with immunoSEQ multiplex PCR; TCRdb's copy has only in-frame clones and lacks some. The repertoire has 150,000 to 200,000 clones, roughly 79% of them found once; the top ten carry around 12%. The V gene lost 1 base and the J gene lost 0 bases, with 6 bases spanning the gap. Germline lookup yields CDR1 LNHDA and CDR2 SQIVND (reference sequence). The CDR3 is 14 amino acids. One Seattle source followed patients from active infection through their disease course. The sample taken for sequencing was peripheral blood. This TCR derives from an elderly woman with COVID-19, enrolled during active disease. The chain carries TRBV19 and TRBJ1-1; possible D gene TRBD1, 5 bases. For the CDR3, the DNA is TGTGCCAGTAGTATAGTAGGGGTGAACACTGAAGCTTTCTTT. This encodes CASSIVGVNTEAFF.